Following are 13 T cell receptor beta chains from one sample sequenced in a study of blood T cell repertoires in COVID-19. Repertoires were generated with immunoSEQ multiplex PCR, while TCRdb's copy carries only in-frame clones and drops some. The repertoire holds around 230,000 clones, over 85% seen once, with approximately 4.3% in the top ten. The sequenced sample was PBMCs or T cells enriched from blood (not recorded which). The receptors come from a woman in her 30s with acute COVID-19.

The CDR3 here is CASSLGAGVQSEAFF. In nucleotides, the CDR3 is TGCGCCAGCTCCCTAGGGGCCGGAGTACAATCTGAAGCTTTCTTT. The rearrangement uses TRBV5-1 and TRBJ1-1, with TRBD1 as a possible D gene (5 bases). The germline V and J ends were trimmed by 7 bases and 6 bases, with 22 bases remaining between them. CDR3 length: 15 amino acids. Germline lookup yields CDR1 SGHRS and CDR2 YFSETQ.

The chain links TRBV6-5 to TRBJ1-1; 7 bases fit TRBD1. The CDR3 is made up of 14 amino acids. Losses at the gene ends were 4 bases for V and 6 bases for J; bases not matched to a gene: 8. In germline, CDR1 is MNHEY, CDR2 SVGAGI. Here the CDR3 DNA reads TGTGCCAGCAGTTCTCAGGGGGGACGCGCTGAAGCTTTCTTT. As protein: CASSSQGGRAEAFF.

J is TRBJ1-6 and V is TRBV9; D is ambiguous. Per the germline V gene, CDR1 is SGDLS and CDR2 is YYNGEE. V was pared by 3 bases and J by 6 bases, with 13 bases between. The length of the CDR3 is 15 residues. CDR3 sequence reads: CASSGVGGFNSPLHF. CDR3 DNA sequence: TGTGCCAGCAGCGGCGTTGGAGGATTTAATTCACCCCTCCACTTT.

The chain links TRBV27 to TRBJ1-5; the D is unclear. Germline V lookup: CDR1 MNHEY, CDR2 SMNVEV (reference sequence). This CDR3 region has 14 residues. V lost 2 bases and J 0 bases, leaving 5 bases between the germline ends. For the CDR3, the DNA is TGTGCCAGCAGTTTACGGGGTAGCAATCAGCCCCAGCATTTT. This translates into CASSLRGSNQPQHF.

This chain joins TRBV29-1 and TRBJ2-2, with TRBD1 matching 7 bases. The CDR3 is 13 residues long. Germline values: CDR1 SQVTM, CDR2 ANQGSEA. V shed 8 bases and J 2 bases; nucleotides not matched to a gene: 5. DNA for the CDR3: TGCAGCATCGACAGGGAAAACACCGGGGAGCTGTTTTTT. Residues: CSIDRENTGELFF.

This clone was seen once. The chain uses TRBV18 and TRBJ1-1, with D perhaps TRBD1 (5 bases). This CDR3 is built from 12 residues. The V end was cut by 2 bases, the J end by 8 bases, with 9 bases between. Germline V gene sequence: CDR1 KGHSH, CDR2 LQKENI. CDR3 region: CASSPDPGEAFF. CDR3 in DNA: TGTGCCAGCTCACCAGACCCAGGGGAAGCTTTCTTT.

CDR3 nucleotides: TGTGCCAGCAGCGCCCGGACAGGACCCGCTGAGCAGTTCTTC. Translating it yields CASSARTGPAEQFF. J is TRBJ2-1 and V is TRBV7-3; 7 bases map to TRBD1. V shed 5 bases, J shed 9 bases, and the junction held 10 bases outside the gene matches. The V gene's germline CDR1 is SGHTA and CDR2 FQGTGA. The CDR3 has 14 residues. Together with reference TRBV7-3 and TRBJ2-1, the CDR3 gives the full variable domain: GAGVSQTPSNKVTEKGKYVELRCDPISGHTALYWYRQSLGQGPEFLIYFQGTGAADDSGLPNDRFFAVRPEGSVSTLKIQRTERGDSAVYLCASSARTGPAEQFFGPGTRLTVL.

The rearrangement links TRBV6-1 to TRBJ1-1; TRBD1 aligns across 9 bases. The CDR3 is 14 residues long. J gave up 5 bases and V 3 bases, and 4 bases lay outside the gene matches. The germline V gene has CDR1 MNHNS and CDR2 SASEGT. The CDR3 reads CASSDYRGQTEAFF. Written as DNA, the CDR3 is TGTGCCAGCAGTGATTACAGGGGGCAAACTGAAGCTTTCTTT.

The V and J genes are TRBV3-1 (or the pseudogene TRBV3-2) and TRBJ2-1, with TRBD2 matching 8 bases. V lost 4 bases, J lost 0 bases, and 8 bases stayed unmatched. The CDR3 contains 17 residues. Germline values: CDR1 LGHDT, CDR2 YNNKEL (reference sequence). DNA for the CDR3: TGTGCCAGCAGCCTGGGTAGCGGGGCAGCCTCCTACAATGAGCAGTTCTTC. Its protein product is CASSLGSGAASYNEQFF.

The rearrangement joins TRBV10-3 to TRBJ2-3; 7 positions agree with TRBD2. This CDR3 contains 10 residues. CDR1 is ENHRY and CDR2 is SYGVKD in the germline V gene. With V trimmed by 8 bases and J by 11 bases, 4 bases remained unmatched. The CDR3 DNA sequence: TGTGCCATCCGGGGGGAAGAGCAGTATTTT. This encodes CAIRGEEQYF.

This clone was observed once. The chain links TRBV10-2 to TRBJ1-2, with a weak D call TRBD1 (5 bases). V lost 3 bases and J lost 0, with 14 bases in between. CDR1 WSHSY and CDR2 SAAADI come from the germline V gene. This CDR3 contains 16 residues. The CDR3 sequence: CASSDFRQPPNYGYTF. The CDR3 DNA reads as TGCGCCAGCAGTGATTTCCGACAGCCTCCTAACTATGGCTACACCTTC.

The chain uses TRBV2 and TRBJ2-7, with D perhaps matching TRBD1 (5 bases). The V end lost 3 bases, the J end lost 7 bases, and 16 bases lay between the germline ends. CDR3 size: 14 residues. Germline V gene data show CDR1 as SNHLY and CDR2 as FYNNEI. CDR3 amino acids: CASSELQAVGEQYF. CDR3 DNA: TGTGCCAGCAGTGAGTTACAGGCTGTTGGAGAGCAGTACTTC.

This clone was picked up a small number of times. This chain links TRBV7-9 with TRBJ1-3; possible D gene TRBD1, 6 bases. V was pared by 5 bases and J by 6 bases, with 11 bases between. The CDR3 consists of 13 residues. Germline V gene data show CDR1 as SEHNR and CDR2 as FQNEAQ (reference sequence). The CDR3 DNA follows: TGTGCCAGCAGCGAGGGACAAGCAAACACCATATATTTT. Translation: CASSEGQANTIYF.